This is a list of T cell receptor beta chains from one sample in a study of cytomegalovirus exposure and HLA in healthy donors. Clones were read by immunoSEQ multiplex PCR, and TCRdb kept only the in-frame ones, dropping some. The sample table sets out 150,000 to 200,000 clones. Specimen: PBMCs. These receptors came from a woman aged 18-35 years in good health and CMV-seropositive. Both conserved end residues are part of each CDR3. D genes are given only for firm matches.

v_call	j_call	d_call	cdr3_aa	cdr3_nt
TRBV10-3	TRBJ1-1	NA	CAISESPAQLNTEAFF	TGTGCCATCAGTGAGTCTCCAGCGCAGCTGAACACTGAAGCTTTCTTT
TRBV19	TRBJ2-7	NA	CASSLRLTSLAYEQYF	TGTGCCAGTAGTCTGAGACTTACATCTCTAGCCTACGAGCAGTACTTC
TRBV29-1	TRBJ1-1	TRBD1	CSVGGQGLAEAFF	TGCAGCGTTGGGGGACAGGGGTTGGCTGAAGCTTTCTTT
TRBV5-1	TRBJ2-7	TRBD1	CASSSGQGGYEQYF	TGCGCCAGCAGCTCGGGACAGGGTGGATACGAGCAGTACTTC
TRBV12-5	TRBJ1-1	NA	CASGLRDTEAFF	TGTGCTAGTGGTTTGCGGGACACTGAAGCTTTCTTT
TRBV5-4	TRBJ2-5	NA	CASSLGAETQYF	TGTGCCAGCAGCTTGGGAGCCGAGACCCAGTACTTC
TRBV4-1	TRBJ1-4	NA	CASSQDLRAGIREEKLFF	TGCGCCAGCAGCCAAGATCTGCGTGCTGGGATTCGGGAGGAAAAACTGTTTTTT
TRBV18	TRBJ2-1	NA	CASSPRTDNDEQFF	TGTGCCAGCTCACCACGGACTGACAATGATGAGCAGTTCTTC
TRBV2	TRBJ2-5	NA	CASTGGRGETQYF	TGTGCCAGCACTGGGGGCCGTGGCGAGACCCAGTACTTC
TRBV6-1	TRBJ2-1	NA	CASSEAGGLYNEQFF	TGTGCCAGCAGTGAAGCCGGGGGGCTCTACAATGAGCAGTTCTTC
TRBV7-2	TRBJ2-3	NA	CASTGLTDTQYF	TGTGCCAGCACCGGACTAACAGATACGCAGTATTTT
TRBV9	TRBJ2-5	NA	CASSVSGGLETQYF	TGTGCCAGCAGCGTGAGTGGAGGGCTGGAGACCCAGTACTTC
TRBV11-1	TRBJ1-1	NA	CASRPRTANTEAFF	TGTGCCAGCAGGCCGCGGACAGCGAACACTGAAGCTTTCTTT
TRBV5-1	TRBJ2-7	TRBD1	CASSNSGTGGKQYF	TGCGCCAGCAGCAACTCCGGGACAGGGGGCAAGCAGTACTTC
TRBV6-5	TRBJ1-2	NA	CASRGGNLVHGYTF	TGTGCCAGCAGGGGGGGAAACTTAGTTCATGGCTACACCTTC
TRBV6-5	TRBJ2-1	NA	CASSHPQRGEQFF	TGTGCCAGCAGCCACCCCCAGCGAGGTGAGCAGTTCTTC
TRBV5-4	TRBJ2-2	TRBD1	CASRMGAGTGDGELFF	TGTGCCAGCAGAATGGGGGCGGGGACAGGAGACGGGGAGCTGTTTTTT
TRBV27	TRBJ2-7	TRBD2	CASSPGLAGGYEQYF	TGTGCCAGCAGCCCGGGACTAGCGGGAGGGTACGAGCAGTACTTC
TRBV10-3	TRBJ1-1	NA	CAMRETANTEAFF	TGTGCCATGCGGGAGACAGCGAACACTGAAGCTTTCTTT
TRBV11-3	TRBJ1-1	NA	CASSFGEGGEAFF	TGTGCCAGCAGCTTCGGGGAGGGGGGCGAAGCTTTCTTT
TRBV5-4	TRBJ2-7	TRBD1	CASSIGQGAGYEQYF	TGTGCCAGCAGCATAGGACAGGGGGCTGGTTACGAGCAGTACTTC
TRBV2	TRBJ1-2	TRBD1	CASSYTGEEGYTF	TGTGCCAGCAGTTATACAGGGGAGGAGGGCTACACCTTC
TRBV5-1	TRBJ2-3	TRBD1	CASSPRTGGGTDTQYF	TGCGCCAGCAGCCCACGGACAGGGGGGGGCACAGATACGCAGTATTTT
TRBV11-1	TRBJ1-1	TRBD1	CASSVDRVGTEAFF	TGTGCCAGCAGCGTGGACAGGGTAGGGACTGAAGCTTTCTTT
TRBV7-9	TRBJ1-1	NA	CASSLQFNTEAFF	TGTGCCAGCAGCTTACAGTTTAACACTGAAGCTTTCTTT
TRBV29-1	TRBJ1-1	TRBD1	CSAGTVNTEAFF	TGCAGCGCAGGGACAGTTAACACTGAAGCTTTCTTT
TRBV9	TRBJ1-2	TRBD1	CASSEGQGYGYTF	TGTGCCAGCAGCGAGGGACAGGGCTATGGCTACACCTTC
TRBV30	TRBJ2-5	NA	CAGTGSGETQYF	TGTGCCGGGACGGGATCGGGAGAGACCCAGTACTTC
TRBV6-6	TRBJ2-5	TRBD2	CASTDGTSGSWEQYF	TGTGCCAGCACCGACGGGACTAGCGGGAGCTGGGAGCAGTACTTC
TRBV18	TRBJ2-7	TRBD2	CASSPLAGAYEQYF	TGTGCCAGCTCACCGCTAGCGGGAGCATACGAGCAGTACTTC
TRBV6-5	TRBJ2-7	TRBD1	CASSPWDSAYEQYF	TGTGCCAGCAGTCCATGGGACAGCGCCTACGAGCAGTACTTC
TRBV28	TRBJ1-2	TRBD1	CASSIDGTEFNYGYTF	TGTGCCAGCAGCATAGATGGGACAGAGTTTAACTATGGCTACACCTTC
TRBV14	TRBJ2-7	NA	CASSPRDLPYEQYF	TGTGCCAGCAGCCCCCGGGACTTACCCTACGAGCAGTACTTC
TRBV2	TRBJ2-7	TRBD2	CASSAELAGGLYEQYF	TGTGCCAGCAGTGCAGAACTAGCGGGGGGACTGTACGAGCAGTACTTC
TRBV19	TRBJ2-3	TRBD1	CASSSQGSRTDTQYF	TGTGCCAGTAGCTCACAGGGGTCTCGGACAGATACGCAGTATTTT
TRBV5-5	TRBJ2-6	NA	CASSLTGLTSSGANVLTF	TGTGCCAGCAGCTTGACAGGCCTAACAAGCTCTGGGGCCAACGTCCTGACTTTC
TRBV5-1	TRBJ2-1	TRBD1	CASSPFLRTGIYNEQFF	TGCGCCAGCAGCCCTTTCCTCAGGACAGGGATCTACAATGAGCAGTTCTTC
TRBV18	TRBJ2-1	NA	CASSPPNPGSRNEQFF	TGTGCCAGCTCACCTCCTAACCCAGGGTCGCGCAATGAGCAGTTCTTC
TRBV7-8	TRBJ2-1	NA	CASSLGPAGEQFF	TGTGCCAGCAGCTTAGGACCCGCGGGTGAGCAGTTCTTC
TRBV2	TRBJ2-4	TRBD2	CASIVGLAGAKNIQYF	TGTGCCAGCATTGTCGGACTAGCGGGAGCCAAAAACATTCAGTACTTC
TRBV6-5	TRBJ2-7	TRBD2	CASSYSSGSLNEQYF	TGTGCCAGCAGTTACTCGAGCGGGAGTCTCAACGAGCAGTACTTC